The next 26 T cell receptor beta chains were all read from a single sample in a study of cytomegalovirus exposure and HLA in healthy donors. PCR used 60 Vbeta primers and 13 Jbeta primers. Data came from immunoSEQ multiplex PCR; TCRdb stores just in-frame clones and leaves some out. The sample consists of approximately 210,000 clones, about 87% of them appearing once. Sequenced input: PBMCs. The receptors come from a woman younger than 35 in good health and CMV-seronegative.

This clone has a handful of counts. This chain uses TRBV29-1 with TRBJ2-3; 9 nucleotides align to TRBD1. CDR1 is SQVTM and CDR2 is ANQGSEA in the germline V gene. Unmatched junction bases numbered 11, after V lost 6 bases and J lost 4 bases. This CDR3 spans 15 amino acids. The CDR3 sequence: CSVHPLGTGPDTQYF. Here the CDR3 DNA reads TGCAGCGTACACCCCCTAGGGACAGGGCCAGATACGCAGTATTTT.

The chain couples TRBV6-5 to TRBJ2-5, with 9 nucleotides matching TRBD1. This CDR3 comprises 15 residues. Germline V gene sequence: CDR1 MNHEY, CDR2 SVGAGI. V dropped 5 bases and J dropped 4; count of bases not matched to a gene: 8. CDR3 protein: CASSRLGQGGETQYF. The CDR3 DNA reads TGTGCCAGCAGTCGATTGGGACAGGGTGGAGAGACCCAGTACTTC.

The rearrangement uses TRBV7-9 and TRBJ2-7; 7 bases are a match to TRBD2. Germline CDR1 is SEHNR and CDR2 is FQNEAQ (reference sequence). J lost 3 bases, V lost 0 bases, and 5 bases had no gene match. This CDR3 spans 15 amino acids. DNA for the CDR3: TGTGCCAGCAGCTTAGCTGCGTCGGGGGGCTACGAGCAGTACTTC. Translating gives CASSLAASGGYEQYF.

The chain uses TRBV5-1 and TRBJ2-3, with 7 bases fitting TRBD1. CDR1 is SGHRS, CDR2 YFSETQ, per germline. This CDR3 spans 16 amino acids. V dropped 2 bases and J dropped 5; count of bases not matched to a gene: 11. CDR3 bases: TGCGCCAGCAGCTTCCGGACAGGCCCATCTGGAGATACGCAGTATTTT. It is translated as CASSFRTGPSGDTQYF.

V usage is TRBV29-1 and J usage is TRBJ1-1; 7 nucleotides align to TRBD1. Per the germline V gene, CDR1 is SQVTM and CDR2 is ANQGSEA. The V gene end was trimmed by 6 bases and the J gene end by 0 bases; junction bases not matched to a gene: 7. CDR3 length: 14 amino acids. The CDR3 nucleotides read TGCAGCGTCATGACAGGGACCATGAACACTGAAGCTTTCTTT. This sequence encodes CSVMTGTMNTEAFF.

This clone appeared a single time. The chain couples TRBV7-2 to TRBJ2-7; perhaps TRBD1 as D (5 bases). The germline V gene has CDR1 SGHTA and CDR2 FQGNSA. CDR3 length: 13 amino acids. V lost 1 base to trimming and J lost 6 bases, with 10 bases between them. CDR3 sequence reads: CASSLVFGAEQYF. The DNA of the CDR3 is TGTGCCAGCAGCTTAGTGTTTGGGGCCGAGCAGTACTTC.

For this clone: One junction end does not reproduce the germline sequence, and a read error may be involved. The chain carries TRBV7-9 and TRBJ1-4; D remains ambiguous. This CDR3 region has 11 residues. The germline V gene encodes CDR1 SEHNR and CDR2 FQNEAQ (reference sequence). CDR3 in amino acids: CSSSFGEKLFF. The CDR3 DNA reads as TGTTCCAGCAGCTTCGGTGAAAAACTGTTTTTT.

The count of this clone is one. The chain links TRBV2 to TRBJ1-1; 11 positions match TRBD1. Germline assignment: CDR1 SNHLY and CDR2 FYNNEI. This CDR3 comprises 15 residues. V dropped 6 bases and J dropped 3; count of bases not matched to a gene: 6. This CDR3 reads CASSRDRGDYTEAFF. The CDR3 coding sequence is TGTGCCAGCAGCCGGGACAGGGGGGATTACACTGAAGCTTTCTTT. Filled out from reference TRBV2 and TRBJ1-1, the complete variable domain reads EPEVTQTPSHQVTQMGQEVILRCVPISNHLYFYWYRQILGQKVEFLVSFYNNEISEKSEIFDDQFSVERPDGSNFTLKIRSTKLEDSAMYFCASSRDRGDYTEAFFGQGTRLTVV.

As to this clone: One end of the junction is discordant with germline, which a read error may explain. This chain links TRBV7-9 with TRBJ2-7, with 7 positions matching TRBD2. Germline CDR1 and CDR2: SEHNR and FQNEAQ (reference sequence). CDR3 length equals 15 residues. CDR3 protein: CSSSLPSGSGYEQYF. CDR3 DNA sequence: TGTTCCAGCAGCTTACCGAGTGGTAGCGGGTACGAGCAGTACTTC.

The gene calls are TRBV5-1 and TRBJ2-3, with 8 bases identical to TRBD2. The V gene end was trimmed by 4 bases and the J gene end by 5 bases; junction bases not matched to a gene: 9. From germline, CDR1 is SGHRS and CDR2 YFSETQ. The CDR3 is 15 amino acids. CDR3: CASSPEVAGLDTQYF. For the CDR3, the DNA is TGCGCCAGCAGCCCGGAGGTAGCGGGGCTAGATACGCAGTATTTT.

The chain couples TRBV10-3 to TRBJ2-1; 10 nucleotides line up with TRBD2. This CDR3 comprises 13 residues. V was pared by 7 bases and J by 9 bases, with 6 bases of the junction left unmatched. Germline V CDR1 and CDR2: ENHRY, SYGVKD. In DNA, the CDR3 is TGTGCCATCAACCAGCGGGAGGGGGGTGAGCAGTTCTTC. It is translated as CAINQREGGEQFF.

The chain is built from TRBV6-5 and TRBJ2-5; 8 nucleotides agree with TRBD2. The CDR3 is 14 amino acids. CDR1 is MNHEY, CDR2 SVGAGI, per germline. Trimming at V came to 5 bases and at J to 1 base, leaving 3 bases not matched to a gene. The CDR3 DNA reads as TGTGCCAGCAGTCGGGGGGGCAGCCAAGAGACCCAGTACTTC. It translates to CASSRGGSQETQYF.

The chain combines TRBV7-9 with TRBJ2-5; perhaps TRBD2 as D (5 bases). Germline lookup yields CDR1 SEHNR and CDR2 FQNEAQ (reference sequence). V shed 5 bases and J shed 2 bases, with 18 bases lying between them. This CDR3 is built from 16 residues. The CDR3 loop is CASSPKVGAPQETQYF. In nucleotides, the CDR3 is TGTGCCAGCAGCCCAAAGGTGGGAGCGCCTCAAGAGACCCAGTACTTC.

The CDR3 DNA reads TGTGCCAGCAGCTCCTCGCCGGACAGGGGACCTAAGAACACTGAAGCTTTCTTT. Encoded protein: CASSSSPDRGPKNTEAFF. This chain uses TRBV11-2 with TRBJ1-1, with 9 bases matching TRBD1. Germline CDR1 reads SGHAT; CDR2 reads FQNNGV. The CDR3 has 18 amino acids. V was clipped by 4 bases and J by 1 base; unmatched bases: 13.

The CDR3 region is CATSSAVVVDYGYTF. The CDR3 nucleotides are TGTGCCACCAGTTCAGCGGTGGTGGTTGACTATGGCTACACCTTC. The chain employs TRBV15 and TRBJ1-2; D gene ambiguous. The germline V gene has CDR1 LNHNV and CDR2 YYDKDF (reference sequence). This CDR3 is 15 amino acids long. The ends were cut back, 6 bases at V and 3 bases at J, with 17 bases in the middle. Using reference TRBV15 and TRBJ1-2 for the parts outside the CDR3, the full variable domain is DAMVIQNPRYQVTQFGKPVTLSCSQTLNHNVMYWYQQKSSQAPKLLFHYYDKDFNNEADTPDNFQSRRPNTSFCFLDIRSPGLGDTAMYLCATSSAVVVDYGYTFGSGTRLTVV.

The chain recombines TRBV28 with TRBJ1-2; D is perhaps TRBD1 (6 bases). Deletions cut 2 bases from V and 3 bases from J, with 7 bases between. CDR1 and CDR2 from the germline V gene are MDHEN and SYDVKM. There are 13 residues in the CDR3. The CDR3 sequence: CASSLGQHYGYTF. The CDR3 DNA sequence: TGTGCCAGCAGTTTAGGACAGCACTATGGCTACACCTTC.

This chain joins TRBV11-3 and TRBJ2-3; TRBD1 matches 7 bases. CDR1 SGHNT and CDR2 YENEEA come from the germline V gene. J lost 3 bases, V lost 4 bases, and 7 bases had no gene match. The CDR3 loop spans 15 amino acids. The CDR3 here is CASSSPTGLTDTQYF. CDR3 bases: TGTGCCAGCAGCTCCCCGACAGGGTTAACAGATACGCAGTATTTT.

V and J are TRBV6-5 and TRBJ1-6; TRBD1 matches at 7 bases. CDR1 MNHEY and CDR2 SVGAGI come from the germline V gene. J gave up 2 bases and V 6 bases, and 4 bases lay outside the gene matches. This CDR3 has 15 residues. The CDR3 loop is CASRPGTAYNSPLHF. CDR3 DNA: TGTGCCAGCAGACCCGGGACAGCCTATAATTCACCCCTCCACTTT.

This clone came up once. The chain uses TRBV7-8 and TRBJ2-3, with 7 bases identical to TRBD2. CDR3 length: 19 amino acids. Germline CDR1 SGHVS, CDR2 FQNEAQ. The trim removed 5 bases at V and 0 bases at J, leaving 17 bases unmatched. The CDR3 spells CASSPRTHRSGASTDTQYF. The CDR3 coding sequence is TGTGCCAGCAGCCCGCGGACACACAGGAGCGGGGCTAGCACAGATACGCAGTATTTT.

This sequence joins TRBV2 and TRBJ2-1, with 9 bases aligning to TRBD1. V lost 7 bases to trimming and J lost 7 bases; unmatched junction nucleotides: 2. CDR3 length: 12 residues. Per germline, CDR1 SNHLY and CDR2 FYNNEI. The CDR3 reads CASNRGRNEQFF. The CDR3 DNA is TGTGCCAGCAACAGGGGGCGGAATGAGCAGTTCTTC.

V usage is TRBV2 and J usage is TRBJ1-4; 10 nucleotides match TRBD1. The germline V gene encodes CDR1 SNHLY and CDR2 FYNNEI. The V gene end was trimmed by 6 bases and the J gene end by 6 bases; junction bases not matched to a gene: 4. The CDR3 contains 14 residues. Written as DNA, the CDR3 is TGTGCCAGCAGGCCCGGGACAGGGGATGAAAAACTGTTTTTT. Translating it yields CASRPGTGDEKLFF.

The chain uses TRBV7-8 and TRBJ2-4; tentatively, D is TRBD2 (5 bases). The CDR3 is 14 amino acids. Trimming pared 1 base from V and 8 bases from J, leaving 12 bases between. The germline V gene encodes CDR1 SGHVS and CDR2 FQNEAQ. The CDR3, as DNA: TGTGCCAGCAGCTTAGATCGGGGTACAGACATTCAGTACTTC. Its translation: CASSLDRGTDIQYF.

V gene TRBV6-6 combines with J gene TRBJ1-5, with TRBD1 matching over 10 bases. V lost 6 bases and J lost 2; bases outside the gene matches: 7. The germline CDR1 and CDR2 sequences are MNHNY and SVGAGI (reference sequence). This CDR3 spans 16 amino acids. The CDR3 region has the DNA TGTGCCAGCAGGCCGACAGGGGGCGCCGGCAATCAGCCCCAGCATTTT. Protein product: CASRPTGGAGNQPQHF.

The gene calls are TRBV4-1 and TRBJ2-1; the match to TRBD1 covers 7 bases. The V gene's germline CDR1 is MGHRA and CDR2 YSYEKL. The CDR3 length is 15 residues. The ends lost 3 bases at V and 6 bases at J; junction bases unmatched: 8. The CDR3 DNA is TGCGCCAGCAGCCAGGGACAGTTCCCTTCCAATGAGCAGTTCTTC. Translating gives CASSQGQFPSNEQFF.

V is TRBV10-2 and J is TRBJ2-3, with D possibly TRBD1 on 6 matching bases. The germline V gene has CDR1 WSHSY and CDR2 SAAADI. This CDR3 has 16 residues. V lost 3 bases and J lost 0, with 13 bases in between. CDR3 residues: CASSDQTGLSTDTQYF. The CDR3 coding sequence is TGCGCCAGCAGTGATCAGACAGGACTTAGCACAGATACGCAGTATTTT.

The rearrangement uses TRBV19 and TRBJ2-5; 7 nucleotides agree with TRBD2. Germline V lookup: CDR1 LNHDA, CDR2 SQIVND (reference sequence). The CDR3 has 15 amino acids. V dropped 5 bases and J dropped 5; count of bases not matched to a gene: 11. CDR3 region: CASSPWVSGGETQYF. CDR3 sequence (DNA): TGTGCCAGTAGTCCCTGGGTCTCCGGGGGGGAGACCCAGTACTTC.